This entry lists 14 T cell receptor beta chains sequenced from one sample in a study of T cell responses to AZD1222 COVID-19 vaccine (dated by TCRdb to the early 2020s). The time point label, as the study defines it: baseline before first vaccination. The library was made by the immunoSEQ multiplex PCR assay. TCRdb re-hosts the immuneACCESS table, in-frame sequences only. Its copies lack some clones; in the studies checked, an unresolved V gene accounts for under half of them, and the cause for the rest is not known. Across this sample there are around 140,000 clones, with about nine tenths seen only once. The top ten hold about a fifth of the sample. The input for sequencing was peripheral blood, taken on day 0 of AZD1222 vaccination. These receptors came from an adult in good health.

This clone was counted only a few times. This chain links TRBV4-1 with TRBJ1-2, with D hard to call. V lost 2 bases, J lost 6 bases, and 13 bases lay in between. Germline CDR1 MGHRA, CDR2 YSYEKL. The CDR3 spans 14 residues. The CDR3 here is CASSQFSQSHGYTF. The DNA of the CDR3 is TGCGCCAGCAGCCAATTTAGCCAATCCCATGGCTACACCTTC.

The chain is built from TRBV5-1 and TRBJ1-4; D is possibly TRBD1 (5 bases). In germline, CDR1 is SGHRS, CDR2 YFSETQ. Trimming stripped 1 base from V and 8 bases from J, with 21 bases between. The CDR3 covers 17 residues. The DNA of the CDR3 is TGCGCCAGCAGCTTGTTGGGCTTTGCAGGGATCGGCGAAAAACTGTTTTTT. Protein: CASSLLGFAGIGEKLFF.

This sequence joins TRBV7-2 and TRBJ2-7; D unclear. CDR3 length equals 15 residues. The ends were cut back, 0 bases at V and 4 bases at J, with 13 bases in the middle. Looked up from germline, CDR1 is SGHTA and CDR2 is FQGNSA. This chain's CDR3 is CASSLAQNPLYEQYF. CDR3 DNA sequence: TGTGCCAGCAGCTTAGCGCAGAACCCCCTATACGAGCAGTACTTC.

V is TRBV2 and J is TRBJ2-3, with 8 nucleotides matching TRBD2. The trim removed 5 bases at V and 5 bases at J, leaving 9 bases unmatched. Germline assignment: CDR1 SNHLY and CDR2 FYNNEI. This CDR3 spans 15 amino acids. The CDR3 sequence: CASSSAGGGKDTQYF. CDR3 coding DNA: TGTGCCAGCAGTTCGGCGGGGGGAGGTAAAGATACGCAGTATTTT.

Of note for this clone: Distinct nucleotide sequences in the sample also encode this CDR3. V is TRBV5-4 and J is TRBJ2-3; D gene unclear. Per germline, CDR1 SGHNT and CDR2 YYREEE (reference sequence). This CDR3 contains 13 residues. Trimming stripped 1 base from V and 0 bases from J, with 3 bases between. CDR3 region: CASSLSSTDTQYF. The CDR3 nucleotides read TGTGCCAGCAGCTTGTCTAGCACAGATACGCAGTATTTT.

The chain uses TRBV7-9 and TRBJ1-1, with D maybe TRBD1 (5 bases). The CDR3 is made up of 15 amino acids. V lost 5 bases, J lost 2 bases, and 15 bases lay in between. Germline lookup yields CDR1 SEHNR and CDR2 FQNEAQ (reference sequence). CDR3 DNA sequence: TGTGCCAGCAGCCCCAGGAGGGGAGATAACACTGAAGCTTTCTTT. Its protein is CASSPRRGDNTEAFF.

The rearrangement links TRBV10-2 to TRBJ1-1, with D perhaps matching TRBD1 (5 bases). CDR1 WSHSY and CDR2 SAAADI come from the germline V gene. Trimming stripped 4 bases from V and 1 base from J, with 7 bases between. This CDR3 region has 13 residues. CDR3 in amino acids: CASSVQGNTEAFF. CDR3 DNA sequence: TGCGCCAGCAGTGTGCAGGGGAACACTGAAGCTTTCTTT.

The chain links TRBV23-1 to TRBJ1-6; D not resolved. TRBV23-1 is filed as an ORF, its function uncertain. Trimming removed 3 bases from V and 17 bases from J, with 11 bases in between. The CDR3 sequence is 11 residues long. The CDR3 DNA follows: TGCGCCAGCAGTCATTCGGACCCCTTCCACTTT. This gives the protein CASSHSDPFHF.

In nucleotides, the CDR3 is TGCGCCAGCAGCTTGGGACAGGGGGCTTACCAGAATAGAGCTTTCTTT. Translation: CASSLGQGAYQNRAFF. The rearrangement joins TRBV5-1 to TRBJ1-1; TRBD1 matches at 10 bases. Germline CDR1 SGHRS, CDR2 YFSETQ. Trimming took 0 bases from V and 10 from J; bases not matched to a gene: 12. The CDR3 runs 16 residues.

This sequence joins TRBV9 and TRBJ2-2, with TRBD2 identical over 14 bases. The CDR3 covers 16 residues. Germline CDR1 is SGDLS and CDR2 is YYNGEE. V was clipped by 4 bases and J by 4 bases; unmatched bases: 3. The CDR3 protein is CASSTGLAGGTGELFF. The DNA for the CDR3 is TGTGCCAGCAGCACAGGACTAGCGGGGGGCACCGGGGAGCTGTTTTTT. The full variable domain, rest sourced from reference TRBV9 and TRBJ2-2, is DSGVTQTPKHLITATGQRVTLRCSPRSGDLSVYWYQQSLDQGLQFLIQYYNGEERAKGNILERFSAQQFPDLHSELNLSSLELGDSALYFCASSTGLAGGTGELFFGEGSRLTVL.

This sequence joins TRBV18 and TRBJ2-1; D gene uncertain. This CDR3 has 14 residues. Germline assignment: CDR1 KGHSH and CDR2 LQKENI. V was clipped by 6 bases and J by 6 bases, with 15 bases between them. The CDR3 spells CASSPVGWINEQFF. CDR3 sequence (DNA): TGTGCCAGCTCCCCTGTTGGTTGGATCAATGAGCAGTTCTTC.

The rearrangement uses TRBV7-8 and TRBJ2-7; tentative D call: TRBD1 (5 bases). Trimming shortened V by 7 bases and J by 0 bases, and 19 bases separated the two germline ends. This CDR3 comprises 16 residues. Per the germline V gene, CDR1 is SGHVS and CDR2 is FQNEAQ. CDR3 sequence: CASTKLAVQGSYEQYF. CDR3 in DNA: TGTGCCAGCACCAAATTAGCAGTTCAGGGCTCCTACGAGCAGTACTTC.

Details on this clone: At the DNA level, this CDR3 is encoded by other sequences in the same sample as well. The rearrangement uses TRBV6-2 or TRBV6-3 and TRBJ1-2, with D perhaps matching TRBD1 (5 bases). Germline V CDR1 and CDR2: MNHEY, SVGEGT. The V gene lost 7 bases and the J gene lost 8 bases, with 14 bases spanning the gap. The CDR3 consists of 12 residues. The CDR3 bases are TGTGCCAGCACCCCCCAGGGTTACGGCTACACCTTC. Translated: CASTPQGYGYTF.

This clone is a singleton in its sample. At one boundary the junction diverges from the germline segment, which might be a read error. The chain has TRBV7-2 and TRBJ2-7; D is perhaps TRBD2 (6 bases). CDR1 SGHTA and CDR2 FQGNSA come from the germline V gene. CDR3 length: 16 residues. CDR3 residues: CANSHGVGAGNYEQYF. CDR3 bases: TGTGCCAACAGCCACGGGGTTGGGGCGGGGAACTACGAGCAGTACTTC.